This T cell receptor (beta chain) emerged from a study of shared clonotypes between healthy human individuals. CDR1 is SGHTA and CDR2 is FQGNSA in the germline V gene. The CDR3 totals 13 residues. V shed 4 bases, J shed 7 bases, and the junction held 5 bases outside the gene matches. As for this clone: The antigen remains unidentified.

The assay was run at deep level. Clones were read by immunoSEQ multiplex PCR, and TCRdb kept only the in-frame ones, dropping some. Here the sample spans some 2.3 million clones, roughly 93% being singletons. Study-level points and caveats: Estimated richness values were generally larger in naive subsets than in memory subsets.

The receptor comes from a man in his late teens or twenties in good health. Some clones in this sample may be carry-over from other donors' samples. The rearrangement links TRBV7-2 to TRBJ2-7; 9 nucleotides match TRBD1. Sequenced sample: naive CD4+ T cells from PBMCs. Subset noted: CD45RA+ positively selected. The CDR3 sequence: CASSYQDRGEQYF. CDR3 sequence (DNA): TGTGCCAGCAGCTACCAGGACAGGGGAGAGCAGTACTTC.